The present entry profiles one TCR beta chain with its context. Its matching antigen is unknown. The data are from a study of T cells expressing NK-cell markers. This CDR3 region has 14 residues. Looked up from germline, CDR1 is SGHRS and CDR2 is YFSETQ. From its re-call of the 5' RACE reads, TCRdb lists each CDR3 protein once, without DNA. This repertoire includes roughly 180,000 distinct CDR3 sequences. Overall study findings and caveats: More than five donors showed dominant NKG2C+ clonotypes comprising roughly 1.0-7.0% of their CD8+ T cells.

This TCR derives from a woman between 18 and 70 years old in good health. Specimen: blood T cells: a sorted CD56 or NKG2C T cell subset, CD4+ or CD8+ T cells, or bulk PBMC T cells (not recorded which). The chain has TRBV5-1 and TRBJ2-7; TCRdb outputs TRBD1, but without DNA this stays unchecked. CDR3 in amino acids: CASAPRTGSYEQYF.